This TCR beta chain was profiled in a study of T cell repertoires in cytomegalovirus infection. TCRdb fed the reads into MiXCR, producing one record per CDR3 protein. The table records some 920,000 distinct CDR3 sequences, around a third of them present only once. The germline CDR1 and CDR2 sequences are MDHEN and SYDVKM. The CDR3 spans 15 residues. V shed 2 bases and J shed 6 bases, with 17 bases lying between them. Only a few counts were recorded for this clonotype. Its antigen is unidentified. The material sequenced was cultured CD8+ T cells from PBMCs, taken from culture after CMV antigen stimulation. V usage is TRBV28 and J usage is TRBJ2-7; a weak D match, TRBD2 (6 bases). The TCR comes from a human donor in good health (CMV status not recorded). Some clones in this sample may be carry-over from other donors' samples. CDR3 loop: CASSLDTGPGGEQYV. CDR3 nucleotide sequence: TGTGCCAGCAGTTTAGATACAGGACCCGGGGGCGAGCAGTACGTC.